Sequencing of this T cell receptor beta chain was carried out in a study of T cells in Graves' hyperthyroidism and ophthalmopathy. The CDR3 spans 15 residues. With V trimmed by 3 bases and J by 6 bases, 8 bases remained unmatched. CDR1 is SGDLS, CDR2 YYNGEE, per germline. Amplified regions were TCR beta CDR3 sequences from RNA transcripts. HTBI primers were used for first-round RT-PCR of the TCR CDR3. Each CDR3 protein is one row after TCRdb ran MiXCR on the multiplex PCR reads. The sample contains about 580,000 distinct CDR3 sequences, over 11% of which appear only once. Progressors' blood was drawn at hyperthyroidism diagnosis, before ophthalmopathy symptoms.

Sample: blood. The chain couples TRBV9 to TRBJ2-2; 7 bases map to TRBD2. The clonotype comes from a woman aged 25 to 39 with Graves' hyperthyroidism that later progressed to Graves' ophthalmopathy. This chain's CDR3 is CASSGGGSGAGELFF. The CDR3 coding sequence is TGTGCCAGCAGCGGGGGGGGGTCGGGCGCCGGGGAGCTGTTTTTT.